These 15 T cell receptor beta chains were all obtained from the same sample, sequenced in a study of a mutant IDH1 vaccine in newly diagnosed glioma. The time point was: week 35, safety follow-up. All doses held 300 ug of mutant IDH1 20-mer peptide, with topical imiquimod. TCRdb's table, derived via immunoSEQ multiplex PCR, lists solely in-frame clones and lacks some. This sample yields 45,000 or so clones, of which 88% are seen a single time; 4.5% to 6% belongs to the top ten. No antigens are known for them. The sequences come from PBMCs, collected from a glioma patient whose treatment included an IDH1 peptide vaccine. Source of these receptors: a middle-aged woman with glioma.

The chain is built from TRBV5-1 and TRBJ1-2; possible D gene TRBD1, 5 bases. Trimming took 2 bases from V and 8 from J, leaving 10 bases between them. Germline values: CDR1 SGHRS, CDR2 YFSETQ. The CDR3 is made up of 12 amino acids. The CDR3 DNA sequence: TGCGCCAGCAGCTTCGACAGATTAGGCTACACCTTC. Residues: CASSFDRLGYTF.

V is TRBV4-1 and J is TRBJ1-2; TRBD1 is a possible D gene (5 bases). This CDR3 contains 13 residues. Per the germline V gene, CDR1 is MGHRA and CDR2 is YSYEKL. V was trimmed by 1 base and J by 3 bases, leaving 6 bases between them. The DNA of the CDR3 is TGCGCCAGCAGCCAAGGACAGCACTATGGCTACACCTTC. This codes for CASSQGQHYGYTF.

The V gene is TRBV15, the J gene TRBJ1-6; 7 nucleotides match TRBD1. The CDR3 contains 15 residues. CDR1 and CDR2 from the germline V gene are LNHNV and YYDKDF (reference sequence). V lost 1 base and J lost 9; bases outside the gene matches: 6. CDR3 coding DNA: TGTGCCACCAGCAGAGGCAGACAGGGAAGTTCACCCCTCCACTTT. Amino acids: CATSRGRQGSSPLHF.

The sample holds a few counts of this clone. The chain employs TRBV13 and TRBJ2-5, with TRBD2 matching 16 bases. Germline V gives CDR1 PRHDT, CDR2 FYEKMQ (reference sequence). V gave up 6 bases and J gave up 5 bases; unmatched junction bases: 15. CDR3 length: 19 residues. This CDR3 reads CASRATPGTSGGALETQYF. The CDR3 DNA follows: TGTGCCAGCAGAGCAACCCCCGGGACTAGCGGGGGGGCCTTGGAGACCCAGTACTTC.

The V gene is TRBV7-9, the J gene TRBJ1-1; tentatively, D is TRBD1 (6 bases). Looked up from germline, CDR1 is SEHNR and CDR2 is FQNEAQ (reference sequence). Trimming took off 3 bases at V and 1 base at J, with 9 bases between the two ends. The length of the CDR3 is 14 residues. This CDR3 reads CASSFGQSNTEAFF. The CDR3, as DNA: TGTGCCAGCAGCTTTGGACAGTCGAACACTGAAGCTTTCTTT.

The gene calls are TRBV4-1 and TRBJ2-1; the match to TRBD2 covers 11 bases. Germline assignment: CDR1 MGHRA and CDR2 YSYEKL. The junction had 6 bases not matched to a gene; V was cut back by 2 bases and J by 3 bases. The CDR3 sequence is 17 residues long. The CDR3 spells CASSQTPTSGVYNEQFF. CDR3 bases: TGCGCCAGCAGCCAAACCCCGACTAGCGGGGTCTACAATGAGCAGTTCTTC.

The chain links TRBV4-2 to TRBJ1-3, with no clear D. With 0 bases removed from V and 4 bases from J, the gap between germline ends came to 7 bases. Germline assignment: CDR1 LGHNA and CDR2 YNFKEQ. The CDR3 runs 14 residues. The CDR3 sequence is CASSQERGGNTIYF. Written as DNA, the CDR3 is TGTGCCAGCAGCCAAGAACGGGGAGGAAACACCATATATTTT.

The chain is built from TRBV6-5 and TRBJ2-2; the match to TRBD1 covers 8 bases. In germline, CDR1 is MNHEY, CDR2 SVGAGI. The CDR3 is 15 amino acids. V lost 6 bases, J lost 2 bases, and 5 bases stayed unmatched. DNA for the CDR3: TGTGCCAGCAGCCCAGACAGGGGTAACACCGGGGAGCTGTTTTTT. Translating it yields CASSPDRGNTGELFF.

This clone is a singleton in its sample. CDR3 sequence: CASSPGTALSNTEAFF. In DNA form, the CDR3 reads TGCGCCAGCAGCCCCGGGACAGCCCTATCGAACACTGAAGCTTTCTTT. The chain carries TRBV5-1 and TRBJ1-1; TRBD1 agrees at 7 bases. Per the germline V gene, CDR1 is SGHRS and CDR2 is YFSETQ. This CDR3 contains 16 residues. Trimming removed 4 bases from V and 1 base from J; junction bases left unmatched: 10. Full variable domain (rest looked up from reference TRBV5-1 and TRBJ1-1): KAGVTQTPRYLIKTRGQQVTLSCSPISGHRSVSWYQQTPGQGLQFLFEYFSETQRNKGNFPGRFSGRQFSNSRSEMNVSTLELGDSALYLCASSPGTALSNTEAFFGQGTRLTVV.

This sequence joins TRBV28 and TRBJ2-3; no clear D gene. Trimming shortened V by 5 bases and J by 0 bases, and 6 bases separated the two germline ends. Germline values: CDR1 MDHEN, CDR2 SYDVKM. The CDR3 consists of 13 residues. CDR3 DNA sequence: TGTGCCAGCAGTGGATCTAGCACAGATACGCAGTATTTT. Protein product: CASSGSSTDTQYF.

The V call is TRBV6-6, the J call TRBJ2-2; D is ambiguous. The CDR3 runs to 16 residues. Between the trimmed V and J ends, which lost 2 bases and 0 bases, there was a span of 10 bases. CDR1 and CDR2 (germline): MNHNY, SVGAGI (reference sequence). CDR3 DNA: TGTGCCAGCAGTTACCTTCAGGCGGCGAACACCGGGGAGCTGTTTTTT. Its translation: CASSYLQAANTGELFF.

The V and J genes are TRBV5-4 and TRBJ2-3, with TRBD2 as a possible D gene (6 bases). The germline V gene encodes CDR1 SGHNT and CDR2 YYREEE (reference sequence). V shed 4 bases and J shed 1 base, with 16 bases lying between them. There are 16 residues in the CDR3. Here the CDR3 reads CASSDQRAFGTDTQYF. The CDR3 DNA is TGTGCCAGCAGCGATCAGCGGGCCTTTGGCACAGATACGCAGTATTTT. Supplemented by reference TRBV5-4 and TRBJ2-3, the full variable domain reads ETGVTQSPTHLIKTRGQQVTLRCSSQSGHNTVSWYQQALGQGPQFIFQYYREEENGRGNFPPRFSGLQFPNYSSELNVNALELDDSALYLCASSDQRAFGTDTQYFGPGTRLTVL.

The chain combines TRBV4-1 with TRBJ2-3, with 16 bases identical to TRBD2. The J segment lost 2 bases and the V segment lost 2 bases, leaving 7 bases of the junction unmatched. CDR1 MGHRA and CDR2 YSYEKL come from the germline V gene. The CDR3 covers 19 residues. CDR3 sequence (DNA): TGCGCCAGCAGCCAAACCGGGACTAGCGGGGGGGCCCTCACAGATACGCAGTATTTT. Its translation is CASSQTGTSGGALTDTQYF.

This chain links TRBV7-9 with TRBJ2-5, with D tentatively TRBD2 (7 bases). The germline V gene encodes CDR1 SEHNR and CDR2 FQNEAQ (reference sequence). The CDR3 sequence is 15 residues long. The V gene lost 3 bases and the J gene lost 9 bases, with 20 bases spanning the gap. The chain's CDR3 is CASSFLGGPEESQYF. CDR3 in DNA: TGTGCCAGCAGCTTCCTCGGGGGGCCCGAGGAGTCCCAGTACTTC.

The chain combines TRBV5-4 with TRBJ2-2; 9 positions agree with TRBD2. The CDR3 spans 15 residues. Looked up from germline, CDR1 is SGHNT and CDR2 is YYREEE (reference sequence). The J segment lost 5 bases and the V segment lost 2 bases, leaving 4 bases of the junction unmatched. The CDR3 sequence: CASSFSGRGTGELFF. CDR3 DNA: TGTGCCAGCAGCTTTAGCGGGAGAGGAACCGGGGAGCTGTTTTTT.